This is a list of T cell receptor beta chains from one sample in a study of T cell responses to AZD1222 COVID-19 vaccine. TCRdb's copy holds only in-frame clones and misses some; the assay was immunoSEQ multiplex PCR. The sample lists about 150,000 clones, around nine tenths occurring once. This material consisted of peripheral blood, taken 28 days after the second AZD1222 dose. The receptors shown here come from an adult who received the AZD1222 COVID-19 vaccine. Both conserved end residues are part of each CDR3. The order of the fields is V gene, clone size, J gene, D gene, CDR3 DNA, CDR3 protein. A D gene is named only where the DNA matches it firmly. The size field is filled for only some rows; it gives once, few, many or a size class.

TRBV5-4,NA,TRBJ1-1,NA,TGTGCCAGCAGCTTGCTTGGGGGGGGTGCTGAAGCTTTCTTT,CASSLLGGGAEAFF
TRBV2,NA,TRBJ1-2,NA,TGTGCCAGCAGTCCGAACCTCCGGGGGGATTATGGCTACACCTTC,CASSPNLRGDYGYTF
TRBV3-1/TRBV3-2,NA,TRBJ2-2,NA,TGTGCCAGCAGCCAACCAGGGACGAACACCGGGGAGCTGTTTTTT,CASSQPGTNTGELFF
TRBV14,NA,TRBJ2-7,TRBD1,TGTGCCAGCAGCCAAGACAGGGGGCGTATCTACGAGCAGTACTTC,CASSQDRGRIYEQYF
TRBV18,NA,TRBJ2-6,TRBD1,TGTGCCAGCTCATCCACTTTGACAGGGGGGGGCTCTGGGGCCAACGTCCTGACTTTC,CASSSTLTGGGSGANVLTF
TRBV5-1,NA,TRBJ1-1,NA,TGCGCCAGCAGCTTGGACGTGAACACTGAAGCTTTCTTT,CASSLDVNTEAFF
TRBV27,NA,TRBJ2-1,TRBD2,TGTGCCAGCAGTCAAGGACTAGCGGGAGCGACTGAGCAGTTCTTC,CASSQGLAGATEQFF
TRBV10-2,NA,TRBJ2-1,NA,TGCGCCAGCAGTGAGTCGGTCATAGGGGGGAATGAGCAGTTCTTC,CASSESVIGGNEQFF
TRBV6-1,NA,TRBJ1-2,NA,TGTGCCAGCAGTGAAGGAGGGTTGGACTATGGCTACACCTTC,CASSEGGLDYGYTF
TRBV2,NA,TRBJ1-6,NA,TGTGCCAGCAGTACAGAGAGCTCCTATAATTCACCCCTCCACTTT,CASSTESSYNSPLHF
TRBV13,NA,TRBJ2-1,TRBD1,TGTGCCAGCAGCTGGACAGGGAGCTACAATGAGCAGTTCTTC,CASSWTGSYNEQFF
TRBV7-9,NA,TRBJ1-1,NA,TGTGCCAGCAGCGGGAGCGTCTGGAACACTGAAGCTTTCTTT,CASSGSVWNTEAFF
TRBV25-1,NA,TRBJ1-4,TRBD1,TGTGCCAGCAGTGCCCGGGACAGCGAAAAACTGTTTTTT,CASSARDSEKLFF
TRBV29-1,NA,TRBJ2-7,NA,TGCAGCGTTGTAGAGGGGGTTTACGAGCAGTACTTC,CSVVEGVYEQYF
TRBV5-4,few,TRBJ1-4,TRBD1,TGTGCCAGCAGCCTAACCGGGACAGCTAATGAAAAACTGTTTTTT,CASSLTGTANEKLFF
TRBV2,NA,TRBJ1-2,TRBD1,TGTGCCAGCAACGTTCAGGGGGCGGGCTACACCTTC,CASNVQGAGYTF
TRBV7-9,NA,TRBJ1-2,NA,TGTGCCAGCAGCTTACTGGCAGACTATGGCTACACCTTC,CASSLLADYGYTF
TRBV5-1,NA,TRBJ2-1,NA,TGCGCCAGCAGCTTGGGTGGTAGTGACGGTGAGCAGTTCTTC,CASSLGGSDGEQFF
TRBV19,NA,TRBJ2-2,TRBD2,TGTGCCAGTAGTGTAGCGGGAGGGCCGACCGGGGAGCTGTTTTTT,CASSVAGGPTGELFF
TRBV27,NA,TRBJ2-7,NA,TGTGCCAGCAGTCCCGGACAGACCTACGAGCAGTACTTC,CASSPGQTYEQYF
TRBV3-1/TRBV3-2,NA,TRBJ1-1,NA,TGTGCCAGCAGGTTAGAGGGAACTGAAGCTTTCTTT,CASRLEGTEAFF
TRBV12-3/TRBV12-4,NA,TRBJ2-2,NA,TGTGCCAGCAGTCTCCGCGTAGACGGGGAGCTGTTTTTT,CASSLRVDGELFF
TRBV6-6,NA,TRBJ1-1,NA,TGTGCCAGCAGTTACGAGAGGGCAGACGGGAACACTGAAGCTTTCTTT,CASSYERADGNTEAFF
TRBV7-9,NA,TRBJ1-1,NA,TGTGCCAGCAGCTTATCCGATGCGAGCGTCGGCACTGAAGCTTTCTTT,CASSLSDASVGTEAFF
TRBV5-6,NA,TRBJ1-2,TRBD1,TGTGCCAGCAGCACCGGGACAGGGTATGGTGGCTACACCTTC,CASSTGTGYGGYTF
TRBV6-6,NA,TRBJ2-5,TRBD1,TGTGCCAGCAGTCCCGGGACAGGGGGCTTGGAGACCCAGTACTTC,CASSPGTGGLETQYF
TRBV11-3,NA,TRBJ1-2,NA,TGTGCCAGCAGTTCCCTTGAGGGAGCGACTTATAACTATGGCTACACCTTC,CASSSLEGATYNYGYTF
TRBV7-9,once,TRBJ2-1,TRBD2,TGTGCCAGCAGCTTATTTCTGGCGGGAGGAGGGGAGCAGTTCTTC,CASSLFLAGGGEQFF
TRBV29-1,NA,TRBJ1-1,NA,TGCAGCTCCGTACAGACGAACACTGAAGCTTTCTTT,CSSVQTNTEAFF
TRBV5-1,NA,TRBJ1-1,NA,TGCGCCAGCAGCCCCCAGACCGAGAACACTGAAGCTTTCTTT,CASSPQTENTEAFF
TRBV3-1/TRBV3-2,NA,TRBJ1-3,NA,TGTGCCAGCAGCTCCGTGAATGGAAACACCATATATTTT,CASSSVNGNTIYF
TRBV28,NA,TRBJ1-5,NA,TGTGCCAGCAGCAGGGAGGGGAATCAGCCCCAGCATTTT,CASSREGNQPQHF
TRBV5-1,NA,TRBJ2-1,NA,TGCGCCAGCAGCTTTAGTGGGGCTTACAATGAGCAGTTCTTC,CASSFSGAYNEQFF
TRBV2,many,TRBJ2-7,NA,TGTGCCAGCAGTGATTATGGTATCGAGCAGTACTTC,CASSDYGIEQYF
TRBV10-1,NA,TRBJ2-7,TRBD1,TGCGCCAGCAGTGAAGGGGGCAGTTACTACGAGCAGTACTTC,CASSEGGSYYEQYF
TRBV6-5,NA,TRBJ1-2,TRBD1,TGTGCCAGCAGCAACTCGAGACAGGGGATCGGCTACACCTTC,CASSNSRQGIGYTF
TRBV4-2,NA,TRBJ2-1,TRBD1,TGTGCCAGCAGCCAAGACCTGACAGGGGGCCGCAATGAGCAGTTCTTC,CASSQDLTGGRNEQFF
TRBV24-1,NA,TRBJ2-3,TRBD2,TGTGCCACCAGTGATATCGAACCCGGGACTAGCGGGATTACAGATACGCAGTATTTT,CATSDIEPGTSGITDTQYF
TRBV7-7,NA,TRBJ2-1,TRBD2,TGTGCCAGCAGCCCGACTGGACTAGCGGGAGGGGCCTACAATGAGCAGTTCTTC,CASSPTGLAGGAYNEQFF
TRBV19,once,TRBJ2-3,NA,TGTGCCAGTAGTAGGGTTAGCACAGATACGCAGTATTTT,CASSRVSTDTQYF
TRBV3-1/TRBV3-2,NA,TRBJ1-3,NA,TGTGCCAGCAGCCAAGGGGTGGGGGGCTCTGGAAACACCATATATTTT,CASSQGVGGSGNTIYF
TRBV27,NA,TRBJ1-2,TRBD1,TGTGCCAGCAGGACCGGGACAGGCTATGGCTACACCTTC,CASRTGTGYGYTF
TRBV14,NA,TRBJ2-1,TRBD2,TGTGCCAGCAGCCAAGAAAGTAGCGGGTTCTACAATGAGCAGTTCTTC,CASSQESSGFYNEQFF
TRBV5-4,NA,TRBJ2-1,TRBD2,TGTGCCAGCAGCTTGGGAGGACTAGCGGGAGCTCTTGCAAATGAGCAGTTCTTC,CASSLGGLAGALANEQFF
TRBV19,NA,TRBJ1-5,TRBD1,TGTGCCAGTAGTATTGACAGGGATCAGCCCCAGCATTTT,CASSIDRDQPQHF
TRBV25-1,once,TRBJ2-2,TRBD2,TGTGCCAGCAGTGAATCCGGCGGGGGAGGCGGGGAGCTGTTTTTT,CASSESGGGGGELFF
TRBV12-5,few,TRBJ1-2,TRBD1,TGTGCTAGTGGTTTGGTAGAGGGGGCTGGCTATGGCTACACCTTC,CASGLVEGAGYGYTF
TRBV27,NA,TRBJ1-2,NA,TGTGCCAGCAGCCCGGCTAGGGAGACACCGGGGGAGGGCTACACCTTC,CASSPARETPGEGYTF
TRBV6-1,NA,TRBJ1-2,NA,TGTGCCAGCAGTGAAAGGAGTTTTGGGGGCTACACCTTC,CASSERSFGGYTF
TRBV12-5,NA,TRBJ1-1,NA,TGTGCTAGTGGTTTGGTACAGGGACTGATGGTAGGAGGCACTGAAGCTTTCTTT,CASGLVQGLMVGGTEAFF
TRBV5-4,NA,TRBJ2-2,TRBD1,TGTGCCAGCAGCCAACCGGGACAGGGGGCTTTCACCGGGGAGCTGTTTTTT,CASSQPGQGAFTGELFF
TRBV5-4,few,TRBJ2-2,NA,TGTGCCAGCAGCTTGGATCGCGGGGAGCTGTTTTTT,CASSLDRGELFF
TRBV7-8,NA,TRBJ2-3,TRBD2,TGTGCCAGCAGCTATAGCGGGAGGGACGCAGATACGCAGTATTTT,CASSYSGRDADTQYF
TRBV16,NA,TRBJ1-4,NA,TGTGCCAGCGGACCCCCGGGACGGAGGGAAAAACTGTTTTTT,CASGPPGRREKLFF
TRBV2,NA,TRBJ2-3,TRBD2,TGTGCCAGCAGTGGACTAGCGGGAAACACAGATACGCAGTATTTT,CASSGLAGNTDTQYF